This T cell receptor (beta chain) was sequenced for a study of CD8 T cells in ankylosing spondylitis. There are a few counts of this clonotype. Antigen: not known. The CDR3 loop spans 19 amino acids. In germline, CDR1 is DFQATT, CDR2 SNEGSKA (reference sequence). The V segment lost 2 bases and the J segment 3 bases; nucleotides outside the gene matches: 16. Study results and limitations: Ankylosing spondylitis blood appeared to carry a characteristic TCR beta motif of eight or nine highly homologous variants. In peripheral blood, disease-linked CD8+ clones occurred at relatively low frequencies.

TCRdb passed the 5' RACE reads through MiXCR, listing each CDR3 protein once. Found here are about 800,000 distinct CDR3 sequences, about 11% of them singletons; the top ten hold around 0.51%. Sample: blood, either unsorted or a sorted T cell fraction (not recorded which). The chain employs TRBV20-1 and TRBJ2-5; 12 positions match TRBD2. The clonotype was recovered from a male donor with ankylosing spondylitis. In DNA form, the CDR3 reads TGCAGTGCTAGACCCCCCGCCCAGAGACTAGCGGGAGAAGAAGAGACCCAGTACTTC. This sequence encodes CSARPPAQRLAGEEETQYF.